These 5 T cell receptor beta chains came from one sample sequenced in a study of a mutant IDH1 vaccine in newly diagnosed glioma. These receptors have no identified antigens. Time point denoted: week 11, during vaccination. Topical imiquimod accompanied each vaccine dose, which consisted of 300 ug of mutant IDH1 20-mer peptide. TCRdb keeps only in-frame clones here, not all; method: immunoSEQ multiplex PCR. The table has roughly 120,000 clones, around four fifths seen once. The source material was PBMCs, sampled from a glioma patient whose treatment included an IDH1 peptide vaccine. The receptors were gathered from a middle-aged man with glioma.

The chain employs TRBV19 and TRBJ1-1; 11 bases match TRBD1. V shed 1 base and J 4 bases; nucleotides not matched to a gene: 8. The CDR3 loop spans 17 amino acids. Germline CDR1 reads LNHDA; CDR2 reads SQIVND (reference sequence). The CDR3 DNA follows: TGTGCCAGTAGTATAGTTAGGACAGGGGGCGCCGGCACTGAAGCTTTCTTT. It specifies CASSIVRTGGAGTEAFF.

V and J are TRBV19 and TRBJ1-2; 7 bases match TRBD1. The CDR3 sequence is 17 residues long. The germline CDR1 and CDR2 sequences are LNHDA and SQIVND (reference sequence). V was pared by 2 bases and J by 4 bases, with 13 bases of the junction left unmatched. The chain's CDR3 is CASSIFPPDRMGYGYTF. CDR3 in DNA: TGTGCCAGTAGTATATTCCCGCCGGACAGGATGGGCTATGGCTACACCTTC.

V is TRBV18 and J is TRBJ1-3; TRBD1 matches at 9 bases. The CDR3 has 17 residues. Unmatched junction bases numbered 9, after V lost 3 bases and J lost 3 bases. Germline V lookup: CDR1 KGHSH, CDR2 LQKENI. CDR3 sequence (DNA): TGTGCCAGCTCACCTAAATCCGGGACAGGGAATGGAAACACCATATATTTT. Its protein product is CASSPKSGTGNGNTIYF.

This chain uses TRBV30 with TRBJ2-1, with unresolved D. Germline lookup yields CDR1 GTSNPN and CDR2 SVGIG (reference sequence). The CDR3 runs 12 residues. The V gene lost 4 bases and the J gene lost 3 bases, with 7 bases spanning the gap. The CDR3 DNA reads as TGTGCCTGGACTATGAGCTACAATGAGCAGTTCTTC. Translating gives CAWTMSYNEQFF.

DNA of the CDR3: TGTGCCAGCAGCCCAAGACAGGGTAATTCACCCCTCCACTTT. This gives the protein CASSPRQGNSPLHF. This rearrangement joins TRBV9 to TRBJ1-6; TRBD1 aligns across 7 bases. The V segment lost 4 bases and the J segment 6 bases; nucleotides outside the gene matches: 4. The CDR3 covers 14 residues. CDR1 is SGDLS, CDR2 YYNGEE, per germline.